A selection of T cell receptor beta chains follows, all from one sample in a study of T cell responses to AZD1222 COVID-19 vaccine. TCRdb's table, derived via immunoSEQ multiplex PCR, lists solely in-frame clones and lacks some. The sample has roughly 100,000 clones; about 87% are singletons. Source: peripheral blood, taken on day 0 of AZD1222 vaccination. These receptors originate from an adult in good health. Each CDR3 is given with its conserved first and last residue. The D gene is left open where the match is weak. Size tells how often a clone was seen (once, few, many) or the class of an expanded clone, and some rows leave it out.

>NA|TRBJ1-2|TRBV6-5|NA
CASAVWEGHDGYTF
TGTGCCAGCGCCGTGTGGGAGGGCCACGATGGCTACACCTTC
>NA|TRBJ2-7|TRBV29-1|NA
CSAGSQRDEQYF
TGCAGCGCCGGATCCCAGAGGGACGAGCAGTACTTC
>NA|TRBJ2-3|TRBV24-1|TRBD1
CATSDPSNPIGDRATDTQYF
TGTGCCACCAGTGATCCGAGTAACCCAATTGGGGACAGGGCCACAGATACGCAGTATTTT
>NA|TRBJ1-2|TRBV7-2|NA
CASSPGTRVDGYGYTF
TGTGCCAGCAGCCCCGGGACAAGGGTAGACGGCTATGGCTACACCTTC
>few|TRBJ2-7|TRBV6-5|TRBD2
CASSYLLTSGRREQYF
TGTGCCAGCAGTTACCTTCTGACTAGCGGGAGGAGGGAGCAGTACTTC
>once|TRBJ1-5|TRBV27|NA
CASSLRPRGNQPQHF
TGTGCCAGCAGTTTAAGGCCCAGGGGTAATCAGCCCCAGCATTTT
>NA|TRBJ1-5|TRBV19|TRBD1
CASSGVGQGVQPQHF
TGTGCCAGTAGTGGGGTCGGGCAGGGGGTCCAGCCCCAGCATTTT
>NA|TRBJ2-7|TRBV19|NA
CASSIAPSFYEQYF
TGTGCCAGTAGTATAGCCCCTTCATTCTACGAGCAGTACTTC
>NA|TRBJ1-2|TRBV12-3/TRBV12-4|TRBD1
CASSGTALYGYTF
TGTGCCAGCAGCGGGACAGCCTTGTATGGCTACACCTTC
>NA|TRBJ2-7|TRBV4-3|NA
CASSQGIRAAVYEQYF
TGCGCCAGCAGCCAGGGGATTCGGGCCGCAGTTTACGAGCAGTACTTC
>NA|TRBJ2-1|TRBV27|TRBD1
CASSPTSQIRTGANEQFF
TGTGCCAGCAGTCCCACTTCCCAAATCCGGACAGGGGCCAATGAGCAGTTCTTC
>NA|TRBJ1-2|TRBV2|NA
CASSEWRSGYTF
TGTGCCAGCAGTGAATGGAGGTCCGGCTACACCTTC
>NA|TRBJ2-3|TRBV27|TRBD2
CATRIGGGTDTQYF
TGTGCCACACGAATCGGGGGGGGCACAGATACGCAGTATTTT
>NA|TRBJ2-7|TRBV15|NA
CATSRDLKVAYEQYF
TGTGCCACCAGCAGAGATCTTAAGGTCGCCTACGAGCAGTACTTC
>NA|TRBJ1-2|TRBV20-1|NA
CSASPGAYGYTF
TGCAGTGCTAGTCCCGGGGCCTATGGCTACACCTTC
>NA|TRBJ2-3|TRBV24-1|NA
CATSDLGGEVDTQYF
TGTGCCACCAGTGATTTGGGCGGTGAGGTAGATACGCAGTATTTT
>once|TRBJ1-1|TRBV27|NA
CASSPSRVVNTEAFF
TGTGCCAGCAGTCCCTCTCGGGTAGTGAACACTGAAGCTTTCTTT
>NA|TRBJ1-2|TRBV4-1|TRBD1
CASSQLVPRQGLYYGYTF
TGCGCCAGCAGCCAATTGGTACCCAGACAGGGACTGTACTATGGCTACACCTTC
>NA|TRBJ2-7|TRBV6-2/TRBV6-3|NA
CASSYPMSRWGDKTYEQYF
TGTGCCAGCAGTTACCCCATGAGTCGATGGGGGGATAAGACCTACGAGCAGTACTTC
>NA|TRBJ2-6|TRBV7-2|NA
CASSLARGANVLTF
TGTGCCAGCAGCTTAGCCAGGGGGGCCAACGTCCTGACTTTC
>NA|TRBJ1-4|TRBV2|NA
CARGDGGDNEKLFF
TGTGCCAGGGGGGACGGGGGAGATAATGAAAAACTGTTTTTT
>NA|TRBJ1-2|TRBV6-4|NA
CASSPSGSYGYTF
TGTGCCAGCAGCCCGTCCGGAAGCTATGGCTACACCTTC
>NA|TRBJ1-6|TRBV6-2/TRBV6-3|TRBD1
CASSYGGQGVSPLHF
TGTGCCAGCAGTTACGGCGGACAGGGCGTTTCACCCCTCCACTTT
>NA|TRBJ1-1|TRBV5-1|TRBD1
CASSWGQGGGIGMNTEAFF
TGCGCCAGCAGCTGGGGACAGGGAGGTGGGATCGGAATGAACACTGAAGCTTTCTTT
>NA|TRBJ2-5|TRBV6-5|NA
CASSYSRQVETQYF
TGTGCCAGCAGTTACTCGCGGCAAGTGGAGACCCAGTACTTC
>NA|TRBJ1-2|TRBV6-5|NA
CATGQYYGYTF
TGTGCCACCGGACAGTACTATGGCTACACCTTC
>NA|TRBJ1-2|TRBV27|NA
CASGLLQGTYGYTF
TGTGCCAGCGGACTACTACAGGGAACCTATGGCTACACCTTC
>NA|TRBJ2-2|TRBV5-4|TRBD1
CASSTGQGAGTGELFF
TGTGCCAGCAGCACCGGACAGGGGGCAGGCACCGGGGAGCTGTTTTTT
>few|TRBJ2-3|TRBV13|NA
CASSLSASPDTQYF
TGTGCCAGCAGCTTATCGGCTAGCCCAGATACGCAGTATTTT
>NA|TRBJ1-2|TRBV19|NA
CASKTRGRTNYGYTF
TGTGCCAGTAAGACACGGGGCAGGACGAACTATGGCTACACCTTC
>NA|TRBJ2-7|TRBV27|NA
CASSSPFLNEQYF
TGTGCCAGCAGTTCTCCTTTTTTGAACGAGCAGTACTTC
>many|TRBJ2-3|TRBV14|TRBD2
CASSSLTSGGADTQYF
TGTGCCAGCAGCTCCTTGACTAGCGGGGGGGCGGATACGCAGTATTTT
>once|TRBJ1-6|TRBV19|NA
CASSIAETDNSPLHF
TGTGCCAGTAGTATTGCGGAAACCGATAATTCACCCCTCCACTTT
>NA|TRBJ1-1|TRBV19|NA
CASSIGSYRNTEAFF
TGTGCCAGTAGTATAGGGTCATACAGGAACACTGAAGCTTTCTTT
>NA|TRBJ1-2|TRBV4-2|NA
CASSRGHIIAYTF
TGTGCCAGCAGCCGAGGACATATCATTGCCTACACCTTC
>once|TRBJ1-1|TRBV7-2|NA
CASSFAHPPEAFF
TGTGCCAGCAGCTTCGCCCACCCCCCTGAAGCTTTCTTT
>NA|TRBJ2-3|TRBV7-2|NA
CAVRGVSTDTQYF
TGTGCCGTCAGGGGTGTAAGCACAGATACGCAGTATTTT
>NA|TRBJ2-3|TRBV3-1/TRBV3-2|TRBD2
CASSQVSGGLTDTQYF
TGTGCCAGCAGCCAAGTGAGCGGGGGCCTCACAGATACGCAGTATTTT
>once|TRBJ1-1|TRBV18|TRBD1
CASSPYVSDRDTEAFF
TGTGCCAGCTCACCCTACGTCTCTGACAGGGACACTGAAGCTTTCTTT
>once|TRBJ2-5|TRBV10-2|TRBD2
CASSESGTSLETQYF
TGCGCCAGCAGTGAGTCGGGGACTAGCCTCGAGACCCAGTACTTC
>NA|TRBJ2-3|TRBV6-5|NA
CASSGRGLTGEGQYF
TGTGCCAGCAGCGGAAGGGGACTCACCGGTGAGGGGCAGTATTTT
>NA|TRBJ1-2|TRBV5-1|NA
CASSFDGIYGYTF
TGCGCCAGCAGCTTCGACGGTATCTATGGCTACACCTTC